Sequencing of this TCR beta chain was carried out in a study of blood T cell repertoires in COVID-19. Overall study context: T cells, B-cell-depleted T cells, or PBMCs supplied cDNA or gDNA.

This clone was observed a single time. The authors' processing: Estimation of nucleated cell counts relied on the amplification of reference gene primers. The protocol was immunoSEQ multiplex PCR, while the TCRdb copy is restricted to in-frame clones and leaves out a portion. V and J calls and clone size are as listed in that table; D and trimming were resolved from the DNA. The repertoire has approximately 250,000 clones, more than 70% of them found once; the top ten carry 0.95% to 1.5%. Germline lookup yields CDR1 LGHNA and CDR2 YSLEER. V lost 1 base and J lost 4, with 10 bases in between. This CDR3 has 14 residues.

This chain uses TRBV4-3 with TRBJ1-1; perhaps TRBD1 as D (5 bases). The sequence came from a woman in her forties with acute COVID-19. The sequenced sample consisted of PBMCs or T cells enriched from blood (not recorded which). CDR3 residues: CASSQAPGGTEAFF. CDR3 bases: TGCGCCAGCAGCCAAGCGCCGGGGGGCACTGAAGCTTTCTTT.